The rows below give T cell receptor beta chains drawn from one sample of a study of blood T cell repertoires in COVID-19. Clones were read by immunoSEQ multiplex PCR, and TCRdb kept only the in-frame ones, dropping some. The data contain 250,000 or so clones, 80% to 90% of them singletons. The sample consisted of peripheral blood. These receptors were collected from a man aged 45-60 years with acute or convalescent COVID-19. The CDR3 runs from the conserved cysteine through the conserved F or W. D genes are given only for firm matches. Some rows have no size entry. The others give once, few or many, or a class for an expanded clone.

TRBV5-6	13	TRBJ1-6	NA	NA	CASSLAGNSPLHF	TGTGCCAGCAGCTTGGCCGGGAATTCACCCCTCCACTTT
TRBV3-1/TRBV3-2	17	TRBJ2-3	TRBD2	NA	CASSQARLAPSTDTQYF	TGTGCCAGCAGCCAAGCCCGACTAGCACCTAGCACAGATACGCAGTATTTT
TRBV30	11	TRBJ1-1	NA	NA	CAWLQYTEAFF	TGTGCCTGGCTACAGTACACTGAAGCTTTCTTT
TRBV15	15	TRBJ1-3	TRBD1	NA	CATSTRTGSGNTIYF	TGTGCCACCAGCACCCGGACAGGCTCTGGAAACACCATATATTTT
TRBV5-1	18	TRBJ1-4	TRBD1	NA	CASSLPGQGAPTNEKLFF	TGCGCCAGCAGCCTCCCGGGACAGGGGGCACCCACTAATGAAAAACTGTTTTTT
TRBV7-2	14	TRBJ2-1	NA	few	CASSPQMGLSEQFF	TGTGCCAGCAGCCCCCAGATGGGCCTCAGTGAGCAGTTCTTC
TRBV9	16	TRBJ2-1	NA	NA	CASSPHRGPSYNEQFF	TGTGCCAGCAGCCCCCACCGGGGTCCCTCCTACAATGAGCAGTTCTTC
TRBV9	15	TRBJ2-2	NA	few	CASSVADQFTGELFF	TGTGCCAGCAGCGTAGCAGATCAGTTCACCGGGGAGCTGTTTTTT
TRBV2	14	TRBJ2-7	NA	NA	CASSEVGGNYEQYF	TGTGCCAGCAGTGAAGTTGGGGGGAACTACGAGCAGTACTTC
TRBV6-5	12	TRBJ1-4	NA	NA	CASRDNGEKLFF	TGTGCCAGTAGAGACAACGGCGAAAAACTGTTTTTT
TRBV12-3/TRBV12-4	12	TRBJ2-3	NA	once	CASSSTADTQYF	TGTGCCAGCAGTTCCACGGCAGATACGCAGTATTTT
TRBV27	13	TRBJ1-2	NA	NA	CASSTDRSYGYTF	TGTGCCAGCAGTACCGACAGGTCCTATGGCTACACCTTC
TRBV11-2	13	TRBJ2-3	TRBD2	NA	CASNLAGGDTQYF	TGTGCCAGCAACTTAGCGGGGGGAGATACGCAGTATTTT
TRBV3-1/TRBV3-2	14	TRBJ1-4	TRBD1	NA	CASSQRTGVEKLFF	TGTGCCAGCAGCCAAAGGACAGGGGTTGAAAAACTGTTTTTT
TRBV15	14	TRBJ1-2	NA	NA	CATSRSGHTYGYTF	TGTGCCACCAGCAGATCCGGACACACCTATGGCTACACCTTC
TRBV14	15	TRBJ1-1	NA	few	CASSQGAGWNTEAFF	TGTGCCAGCAGCCAAGGGGCAGGTTGGAACACTGAAGCTTTCTTT
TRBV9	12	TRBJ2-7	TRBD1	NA	CASGGQAYEQYF	TGTGCCAGCGGCGGACAGGCCTACGAGCAGTACTTC
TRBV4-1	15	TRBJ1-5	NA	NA	CASSQDAYSNQPQHF	TGCGCCAGCAGCCAAGATGCCTATAGCAATCAGCCCCAGCATTTT
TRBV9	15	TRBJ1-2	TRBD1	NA	CASSPRGQGLYGYTF	TGTGCCAGCAGCCCGCGGGGACAGGGTCTTTATGGCTACACCTTC
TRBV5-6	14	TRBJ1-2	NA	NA	CASSLGSGLYGYTF	TGTGCCAGCAGCTTGGGATCAGGGCTCTATGGCTACACCTTC
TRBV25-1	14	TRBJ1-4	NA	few	CASSEYGYGEKLFF	TGTGCCAGCAGTGAATACGGGTACGGTGAAAAACTGTTTTTT
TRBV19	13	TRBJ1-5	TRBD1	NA	CASSTGGPQPQHF	TGTGCCAGTAGTACAGGGGGTCCTCAGCCCCAGCATTTT
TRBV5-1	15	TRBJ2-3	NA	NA	CASTRTAGPGDTQYF	TGCGCCAGCACAAGAACAGCGGGCCCTGGGGATACGCAGTATTTT
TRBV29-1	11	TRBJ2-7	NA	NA	CSAYEGVEQYF	TGCAGCGCCTATGAGGGGGTCGAGCAGTACTTC
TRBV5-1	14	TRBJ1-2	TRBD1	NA	CASSSGQGTDGYTF	TGCGCCAGCAGCTCGGGACAGGGGACGGATGGCTACACCTTC
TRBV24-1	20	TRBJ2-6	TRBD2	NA	CATSEGLAGGSSSGANVLTF	TGTGCCACCAGTGAAGGACTAGCGGGAGGGTCGAGCTCTGGGGCCAACGTCCTGACTTTC
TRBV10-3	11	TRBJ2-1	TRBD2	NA	CAATSADEQFF	TGTGCCGCCACTAGCGCCGATGAGCAGTTCTTC
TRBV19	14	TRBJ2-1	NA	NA	CASSIGTAYNEQFF	TGTGCCAGTAGTATAGGGACAGCTTACAATGAGCAGTTCTTC
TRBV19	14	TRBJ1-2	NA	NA	CASSMGGVNYGYTF	TGTGCCAGTAGTATGGGAGGGGTAAACTATGGCTACACCTTC
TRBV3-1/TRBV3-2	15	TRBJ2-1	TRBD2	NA	CASSEEGLVYNEQFF	TGTGCCAGCAGTGAGGAGGGACTAGTCTACAATGAGCAGTTCTTC
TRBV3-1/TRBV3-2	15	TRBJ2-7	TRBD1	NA	CASSQSQGASYEQYF	TGTGCCAGCAGCCAAAGCCAGGGGGCCTCCTACGAGCAGTACTTC
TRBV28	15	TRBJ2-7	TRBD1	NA	CASSLPQTGPYEQYF	TGTGCCAGCAGTTTACCCCAGACAGGGCCGTACGAGCAGTACTTC
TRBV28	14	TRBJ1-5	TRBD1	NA	CTAGLDRGGQPQHF	TGTACTGCGGGACTGGACAGGGGAGGTCAGCCCCAGCATTTT
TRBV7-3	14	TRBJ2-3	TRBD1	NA	CASSSRQGRDTQYF	TGTGCCAGCAGCTCCAGACAGGGAAGAGATACGCAGTATTTT
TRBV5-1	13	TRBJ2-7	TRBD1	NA	CASSRDRPYEQYF	TGCGCCAGCAGCCGGGACAGGCCCTACGAGCAGTACTTC
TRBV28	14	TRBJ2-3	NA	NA	CASKHGQSTDTQYF	TGTGCCAGCAAACACGGACAGAGCACAGATACGCAGTATTTT
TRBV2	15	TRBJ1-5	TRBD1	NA	CASSGGQGAMQPQHF	TGTGCCAGCAGTGGCGGACAGGGGGCGATGCAGCCCCAGCATTTT
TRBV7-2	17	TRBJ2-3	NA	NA	CASSPSWRGGPADTQYF	TGTGCCAGCAGCCCCAGTTGGAGGGGGGGGCCCGCAGATACGCAGTATTTT
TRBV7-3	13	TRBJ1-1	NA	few	CASSLEMNTEAFF	TGTGCCAGCAGCCTCGAGATGAACACTGAAGCTTTCTTT
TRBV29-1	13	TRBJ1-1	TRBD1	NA	CSVEGQMNTEAFF	TGCAGCGTGGAGGGACAGATGAACACTGAAGCTTTCTTT
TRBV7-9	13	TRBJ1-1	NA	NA	CASSPFVNTEAFF	TGTGCCAGCAGCCCCTTCGTAAACACTGAAGCTTTCTTT
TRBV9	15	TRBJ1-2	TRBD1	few	CASSPLDRANYGYTF	TGTGCCAGCAGCCCCCTGGACAGGGCTAACTATGGCTACACCTTC
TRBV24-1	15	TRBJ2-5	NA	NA	CATSDSLKGGETQYF	TGTGCCACCAGTGATAGCCTCAAAGGAGGAGAGACCCAGTACTTC
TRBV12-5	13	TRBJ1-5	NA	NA	CASGAQKNQPQHF	TGTGCTAGTGGTGCACAGAAAAATCAGCCCCAGCATTTT
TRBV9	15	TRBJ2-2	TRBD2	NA	CASSVVAGDTGELFF	TGTGCCAGCAGCGTAGTTGCGGGGGACACCGGGGAGCTGTTTTTT
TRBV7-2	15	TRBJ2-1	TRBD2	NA	CASSISGSSYNEQFF	TGTGCCAGCAGCATAAGCGGGAGTTCGTACAATGAGCAGTTCTTC
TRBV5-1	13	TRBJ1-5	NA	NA	CASSLDRDQPQHF	TGCGCCAGCAGCTTGGACAGAGATCAGCCCCAGCATTTT
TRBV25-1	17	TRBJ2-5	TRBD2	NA	CASSKLTSGGNQETQYF	TGTGCCAGCAGTAAGCTTACTAGCGGGGGTAACCAAGAGACCCAGTACTTC
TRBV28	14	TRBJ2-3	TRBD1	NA	CANTDRGGTDTQYF	TGTGCCAATACCGACAGGGGAGGCACAGATACGCAGTATTTT
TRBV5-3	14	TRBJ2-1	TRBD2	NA	CARSPAGLPVEQFF	TGTGCCAGAAGCCCAGCGGGACTCCCAGTTGAGCAGTTCTTC
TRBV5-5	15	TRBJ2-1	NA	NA	CASSLDGGSYNEQFF	TGTGCCAGCAGCTTGGATGGCGGATCCTACAATGAGCAGTTCTTC
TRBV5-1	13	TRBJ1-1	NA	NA	CASSPGVNTEAFF	TGCGCCAGCAGCCCAGGGGTGAACACTGAAGCTTTCTTT
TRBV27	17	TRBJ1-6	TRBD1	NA	CASSLSRTGGANSPLHF	TGTGCCAGCAGTTTAAGCCGTACAGGGGGAGCCAATTCACCCCTCCACTTT
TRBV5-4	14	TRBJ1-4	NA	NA	CASSLIGEGEKLFF	TGTGCCAGCAGCTTGATAGGGGAAGGCGAAAAACTGTTTTTT
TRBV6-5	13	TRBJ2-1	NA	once	CASSLQGRNEQFF	TGTGCCAGCAGCCTCCAGGGCCGCAATGAGCAGTTCTTC
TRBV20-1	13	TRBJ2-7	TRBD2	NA	CSASPITSDEQYF	TGCAGTGCTAGTCCCATAACTAGCGACGAGCAGTACTTC
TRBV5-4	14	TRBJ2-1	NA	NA	CASSLRGRGNEQFF	TGTGCCAGCAGCTTGCGTGGACGAGGGAATGAGCAGTTCTTC
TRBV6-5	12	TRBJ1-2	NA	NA	CASRITGYGYTF	TGTGCCAGCAGGATTACAGGATACGGCTACACCTTC
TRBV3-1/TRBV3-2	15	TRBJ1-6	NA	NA	CASSQDSDMLSPLHF	TGTGCCAGCAGCCAAGACTCAGATATGTTATCACCCCTCCACTTT